This T cell receptor (beta chain) was profiled in a study of cytomegalovirus exposure and HLA in healthy donors. The study's findings and limits: Among TCR beta chains, those listed as cytomegalovirus-associated numbered some 160.

CDR1 and CDR2 (germline): KGHSH, LQKENI. CDR3 length equals 14 residues. V was shortened by 6 bases and J by 0 bases, with 9 bases between the two germline ends. Method: immunoSEQ multiplex PCR; TCRdb's copy keeps in-frame clones and lacks some. The repertoire holds 200,000 or so clones, about four fifths seen once, with less than 8.5% in the top ten. Details on this clone: What it recognizes is unknown.

The specimen sequenced was PBMCs. This receptor was obtained from a man younger than 30 in good health and CMV-seropositive. The J gene is TRBJ1-5, the V gene TRBV18; D not certain. The CDR3 DNA reads as TGTGCCAGCTCCGCAGGTTATAGCAATCAGCCCCAGCATTTT. Translated: CASSAGYSNQPQHF.